These T cell receptor beta chains were read from a single sample in a study of T cell responses to AZD1222 COVID-19 vaccine. Repertoires were generated with immunoSEQ multiplex PCR, while TCRdb's copy carries only in-frame clones and drops some. The sample lists roughly 120,000 clones, 70% to 90% seen once, with over 5% in the top ten. The starting material was peripheral blood, obtained on day 0 of AZD1222 vaccination. All receptors come from an adult in good health. The CDR3 runs from the conserved cysteine through the conserved F or W. The D gene is left open where the match is weak. Rows may omit the clone size; those that give it use once, few, many or a size class.

size,length,J,V,D,DNA,CDR3
-,15,TRBJ1-4,TRBV28,TRBD1,TGTGCCAGCAGTCCCGTGGGACAGGGGGATGAAAAACTGTTTTTT,CASSPVGQGDEKLFF
-,15,TRBJ1-5,TRBV6-5,TRBD1,TGTGCCAGCACACCGACAGGGGGTTCGTTTCAGCCCCAGCATTTT,CASTPTGGSFQPQHF
-,15,TRBJ2-7,TRBV7-7,TRBD1,TGTGCCAGCAGCTACGGACAGGGACCTTCGTACGAGCAGTACTTC,CASSYGQGPSYEQYF
-,15,TRBJ2-7,TRBV20-1,-,TGCAGTGCTAGTGACCGCAGGGTAAGCTCCTACGAGCAGTACTTC,CSASDRRVSSYEQYF
-,13,TRBJ1-4,TRBV5-1,-,TGCGCCAGCAGCTTAGGGGGGCTTGAAAAACTGTTTTTT,CASSLGGLEKLFF
-,12,TRBJ1-1,TRBV10-3,-,TGTGCCATCAGGGATGGGGGCACTGAAGCTTTCTTT,CAIRDGGTEAFF
-,13,TRBJ2-3,TRBV30,-,TGTGCCTGGAGCGGACAGCCCTTAGGGCCCCAGTATTTT,CAWSGQPLGPQYF
few,14,TRBJ1-3,TRBV9,TRBD1,TGTGCCAGCGGGACAGCCATTTCTGGAAACACCATATATTTT,CASGTAISGNTIYF
-,15,TRBJ2-7,TRBV11-2,-,TGTGCCAGCAGCTTCGGACAGAGTAGCTCCTACGAGCAGTACTTC,CASSFGQSSSYEQYF
few,15,TRBJ1-1,TRBV11-3,-,TGTGCCAGCAGGGGGGTTGAATACATGAACACTGAAGCTTTCTTT,CASRGVEYMNTEAFF
-,13,TRBJ2-3,TRBV19,TRBD1,TGTGCCAGTCGGGACAGGGGATCAGATACGCAGTATTTT,CASRDRGSDTQYF
-,11,TRBJ2-7,TRBV15,-,TGTGCCACCCGGAGGGGTAACGAGCAGTACTTC,CATRRGNEQYF
-,14,TRBJ1-5,TRBV6-4,-,TGTGCCAGCAGTGAAGCCGGGGGCAATCAGCCCCAGCATTTT,CASSEAGGNQPQHF
-,15,TRBJ1-3,TRBV3-1/TRBV3-2,-,TGTGCCAGCAGCCAAGATAGAGGGGCGGGAAACACCATATATTTT,CASSQDRGAGNTIYF
-,18,TRBJ2-3,TRBV9,-,TGTGCCAGCAGCCGTGGGGGTGTCCTCACCGCCCTTACAGATACGCAGTATTTT,CASSRGGVLTALTDTQYF
-,14,TRBJ2-3,TRBV5-1,TRBD1,TGCGCCAGCAGCCCCGGACAGGTCACAGATACGCAGTATTTT,CASSPGQVTDTQYF
-,13,TRBJ1-2,TRBV6-5,TRBD1,TGTGCCAGCACAAGGACAGGAGGGTACGGCTACACCTTC,CASTRTGGYGYTF
-,17,TRBJ1-6,TRBV9,-,TGTGCCAGCAGCGTAGAGCACAGTAGGGGCGTTGGTTCACCCCTCCACTTT,CASSVEHSRGVGSPLHF
-,15,TRBJ1-3,TRBV5-1,-,TGCGCCAGCAGCTTGGGATCCTACTCTGGAAACACCATATATTTT,CASSLGSYSGNTIYF
-,17,TRBJ1-1,TRBV7-3,-,TGTGCCAGCAGCCCTCAGGGGTTGGTCGGCAGGGGAACTGAAGCTTTCTTT,CASSPQGLVGRGTEAFF
many,14,TRBJ1-1,TRBV4-1,-,TGCGCCAGCAGCCTTTTGGGAAGGGAGGTTGAAGCTTTCTTT,CASSLLGREVEAFF
-,16,TRBJ1-5,TRBV7-2,-,TGTGCCAGCAGCTTAGGCGCCGGGAGAGGCAATCAGCCCCAGCATTTT,CASSLGAGRGNQPQHF
-,13,TRBJ1-2,TRBV10-3,TRBD1,TGTGCCATCAGTCAGGACGGACAGGCTCGGAGCACCTTC,CAISQDGQARSTF
-,14,TRBJ2-5,TRBV30,TRBD1,TGTGCCTGGAGGTTACAGGGGGCTAGAGAGACCCAGTACTTC,CAWRLQGARETQYF
-,15,TRBJ1-6,TRBV11-3,-,TGTGCCAGCAGCCTACGGGACACCTATAATTCACCCCTCCACTTT,CASSLRDTYNSPLHF
-,13,TRBJ2-7,TRBV29-1,-,TGCAGCGTTGAAGCCAGCAGGGGAGGGGAGCAGTACTTC,CSVEASRGGEQYF
-,15,TRBJ1-4,TRBV2,-,TGTGCCAGCAGGGGGGGACGGGCAACTAATGAAAAACTGTTTTTT,CASRGGRATNEKLFF
-,16,TRBJ2-3,TRBV14,TRBD2,TGTGCCAGCAGCCGGAGGCGGGGGGCTACCACAGATACGCAGTATTTT,CASSRRRGATTDTQYF
once,14,TRBJ2-5,TRBV7-2,-,TGTGCCAGCAGCTTATTACGGGGGCAGAAGGCCCAGTACTTC,CASSLLRGQKAQYF
once,14,TRBJ2-7,TRBV23-1,-,TGCGCCAGCAGTCAAGGCAGAGACCTCTACGAGCAGTACTTC,CASSQGRDLYEQYF
-,13,TRBJ1-5,TRBV18,-,TGTGCCAGCTCACCAGGGCGCGCCCAGCCCCAGCATTTT,CASSPGRAQPQHF
-,15,TRBJ1-5,TRBV6-5,-,TGTGCCAGCAGCCTCAACCGGCAGCTCAATCAGCCCCAGCATTTT,CASSLNRQLNQPQHF
-,13,TRBJ2-3,TRBV4-2,-,TGTGCCAGCAGCCAAGTTACTGCGGTAACGCAGTATTTT,CASSQVTAVTQYF
-,12,TRBJ2-1,TRBV11-2,TRBD2,TGTGCCAGCAGCAAGCCTAGCGGCGAGCAGTTCTTC,CASSKPSGEQFF
-,14,TRBJ1-3,TRBV9,TRBD1,TGTGCCAGCAGCCCTCCGGGACAGGGAAACACCATATATTTT,CASSPPGQGNTIYF
-,16,TRBJ1-2,TRBV5-1,-,TGCGCCAGCAGCTCCGAAGCCAGGGGACCGGACTATGGCTACACCTTC,CASSSEARGPDYGYTF
-,15,TRBJ2-7,TRBV19,TRBD2,TGTGCCAGTCAAGGGGGACTAGCGGGGAACTACGAGCAGTACTTC,CASQGGLAGNYEQYF